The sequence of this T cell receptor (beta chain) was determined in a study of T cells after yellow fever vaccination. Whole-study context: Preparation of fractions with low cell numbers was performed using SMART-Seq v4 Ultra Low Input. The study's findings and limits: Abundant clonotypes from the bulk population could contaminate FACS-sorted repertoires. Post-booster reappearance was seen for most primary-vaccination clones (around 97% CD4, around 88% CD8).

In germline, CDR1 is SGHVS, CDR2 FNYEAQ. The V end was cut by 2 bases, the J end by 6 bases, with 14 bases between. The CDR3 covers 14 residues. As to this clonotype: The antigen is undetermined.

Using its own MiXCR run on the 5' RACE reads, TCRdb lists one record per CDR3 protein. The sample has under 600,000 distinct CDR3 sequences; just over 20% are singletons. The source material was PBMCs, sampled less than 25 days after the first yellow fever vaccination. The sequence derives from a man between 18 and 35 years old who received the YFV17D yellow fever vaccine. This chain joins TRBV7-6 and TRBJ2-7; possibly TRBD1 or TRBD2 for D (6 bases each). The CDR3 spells CASSLYGGRAEQYV. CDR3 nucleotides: TGTGCCAGCAGCTTATACGGGGGCCGGGCCGAGCAGTACGTC.